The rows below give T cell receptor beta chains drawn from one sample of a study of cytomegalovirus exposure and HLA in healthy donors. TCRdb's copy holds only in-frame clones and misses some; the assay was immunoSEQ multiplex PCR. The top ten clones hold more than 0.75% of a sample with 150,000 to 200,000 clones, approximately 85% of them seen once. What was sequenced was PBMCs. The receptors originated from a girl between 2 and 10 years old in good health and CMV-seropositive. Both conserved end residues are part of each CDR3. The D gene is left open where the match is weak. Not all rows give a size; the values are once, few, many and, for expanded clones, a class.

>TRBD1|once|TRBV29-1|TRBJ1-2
TGCAGCGCCAACTCGGACAGGGGGGGTCTTCGGGGCTACACCTTC
CSANSDRGGLRGYTF
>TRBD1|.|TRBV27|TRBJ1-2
TGTGCCAGCACCTCCATGAGACAGGGGACATGGGGCTACACCTTC
CASTSMRQGTWGYTF
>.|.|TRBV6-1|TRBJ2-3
TGTGCCAGCAGATTGGCGGATCGCTCAGATACGCAGTATTTT
CASRLADRSDTQYF
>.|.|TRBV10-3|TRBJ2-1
TGTGCCATCAGTGGGTCCGGCGGGGTCTACAATGAGCAGTTCTTC
CAISGSGGVYNEQFF
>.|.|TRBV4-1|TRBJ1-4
TGCGCCAGCAGCCCCCGACAGTATGAAAAACTGTTTTTT
CASSPRQYEKLFF
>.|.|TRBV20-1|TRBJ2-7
TGCAGTGCTAGTATTAGCCACGAGCAGTACTTC
CSASISHEQYF
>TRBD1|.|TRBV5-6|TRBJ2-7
TGTGCCAGCAGCATGACAGGGATCGGCTACGAGCAGTACTTC
CASSMTGIGYEQYF
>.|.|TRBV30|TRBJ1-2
TGTGCCTGGAGCGCAGGGGTCAACTATGGCTACCCCTTC
CAWSAGVNYGYPF
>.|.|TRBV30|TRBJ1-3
TGTGCCTGGACCTCGGGAGGAAGACGAAACACCATATATTTT
CAWTSGGRRNTIYF
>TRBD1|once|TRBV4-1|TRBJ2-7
TGCGCCAGCAAGGCCCCGGGACAGGGATTTAAGCAGTACTTC
CASKAPGQGFKQYF
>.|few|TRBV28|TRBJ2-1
TGTGCCAGCCGGGGGAACGGGATAGGCGAGCAGTTCTTC
CASRGNGIGEQFF
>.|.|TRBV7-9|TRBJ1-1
TGTGCCAGCAGCTTAGGGACAGCCAACACTGAAGCTTTCTTT
CASSLGTANTEAFF
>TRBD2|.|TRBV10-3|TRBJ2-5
TGTGCCATCAGTCACAAGCGGGAGGGCCGCCGGTGGGAGACCCAGTACTTC
CAISHKREGRRWETQYF
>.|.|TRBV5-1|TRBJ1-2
TGCGCCAGCAGCAGCCGGACCCAAGGAGGGTATGGCTACACCTTC
CASSSRTQGGYGYTF
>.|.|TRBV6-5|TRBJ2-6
TGTGCCAGCAGCTCAGGGAACTCTGGGGCCAACGTCCTGACTTTC
CASSSGNSGANVLTF
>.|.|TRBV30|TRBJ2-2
TGTGCCTGGCTGCTAGGCTCCGGGGAGCTGTTTTTT
CAWLLGSGELFF
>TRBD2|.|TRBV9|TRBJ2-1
TGTGCCAGCAGCGTAGAAGGGACTAGCGGCCACAATGAGCAGTTCTTC
CASSVEGTSGHNEQFF